These 27 T cell receptor beta chains originate from one sample sequenced in a study of regulatory T cells in long-lasting Graves disease listed by TCRdb under 2021. The time point label on this specimen signifies: newly diagnosed GD, antithyroid drugs for less than 3 months. For both TCR sequencing and RNA sequencing, RNA was extracted from PBMCs in TRIzol. The library was obtained by multiplex PCR. Sequencing relied on an Illumina HiSeq 4000. TCR beta libraries were built with iRepertoire HTBI primers and Arm-PCR amplification of CDR3 regions. TCRdb cleaned the public reads at Q25 with fastp, built clones with MiXCR and kept in-frame beta chains. Every distinct CDR3 protein forms one entry, paired with its most common genes and DNA. The sample yields 420,000 or so distinct CDR3 sequences; roughly 15% were counted once. The top ten clones comprise less than 30% of the sample. The same specimen was also included in a second study, on T cells in Graves' hyperthyroidism and ophthalmopathy.

The sample consisted of peripheral blood mononuclear cells (PBMCs), taken at new diagnosis, from a patient treated with antithyroid drugs. The receptors stem from a woman aged 18 to 35 with Graves disease. Donor details come from another sample of the same person, matched by shared clones.

The chain links TRBV11-2 to TRBJ2-1; the D gene is possibly TRBD2 (5 bases). CDR3 size: 14 residues. The germline V and J ends were trimmed by 5 bases and 3 bases, with 11 bases remaining between them. The V gene's germline CDR1 is SGHAT and CDR2 FQNNGV. CDR3 sequence: CASSPLDYYNEQFF. In nucleotides, the CDR3 is TGTGCCAGCAGCCCACTCGACTACTACAATGAGCAGTTCTTC.

A few counts support this clonotype. The chain combines TRBV19 with TRBJ2-1; D call uncertain. V was trimmed by 1 base and J by 0 bases, leaving 4 bases between them. The CDR3 length is 14 residues. Looked up from germline, CDR1 is LNHDA and CDR2 is SQIVND (reference sequence). CDR3 bases: TGTGCCAGTAGTATAGGTATCTCCTACAATGAGCAGTTCTTC. It specifies CASSIGISYNEQFF.

This clonotype was found a few times. A junction boundary mismatches the germline segment, possibly from a read error. CDR3 region: CASSWGGDTEAFF. The CDR3, as DNA: TGTGCCAGCAGTTGGGGGGGGGACACTGAAGCCTTCTTT. The J gene is TRBJ1-1, the V gene TRBV12-3 or TRBV12-4; a weak D match, TRBD1 (6 bases). CDR3 length: 13 amino acids.

The chain joins TRBV28 to TRBJ2-2, with 8 bases lining up with TRBD2. In germline, CDR1 is MDHEN, CDR2 SYDVKM. Losses at the gene ends were 7 bases for V and 6 bases for J; bases not matched to a gene: 7. This CDR3 region has 14 residues. The CDR3 DNA sequence: TGTGCCAGCACTACCGCGGGGGGATCCGGGGAGCTGTTTTTT. It yields the protein CASTTAGGSGELFF.

The chain couples TRBV4-1 to TRBJ2-7; D might be TRBD1 (5 bases). Germline V CDR1 and CDR2: MGHRA, YSYEKL. Trimming removed 1 base at V and 4 bases at J, with 11 bases between. The CDR3 sequence is 14 residues long. CDR3 nucleotides: TGCGCCAGCAGCCAAGGGAGTCAGGGATACGAGCAGTACTTC. Its translation is CASSQGSQGYEQYF.

This CDR3 reads CASSSAGASGNEQFF. CDR3 DNA sequence: TGTGCCAGCAGTTCCGCGGGGGCTAGCGGCAATGAGCAGTTCTTC. The gene calls are TRBV28 and TRBJ2-1, with a tentative D call TRBD2 (7 bases). The CDR3 covers 15 residues. Trimming took 4 bases from V and 6 from J, leaving 16 bases between them. The germline CDR1 and CDR2 sequences are MDHEN and SYDVKM.

This clonotype turned up a few times. J is TRBJ1-2 and V is TRBV28, with 7 bases fitting TRBD1. The germline gives CDR1 MDHEN, CDR2 SYDVKM. Germline trimming cut 3 bases from V and 4 bases from J; bases unmatched to any gene: 8. The CDR3 totals 15 residues. The CDR3 loop is CASSFPGQELYGYTF. In nucleotides, the CDR3 is TGTGCCAGCAGTTTCCCCGGACAGGAACTCTATGGCTACACCTTC.

V and J are TRBV5-1 and TRBJ2-6; TRBD1 agrees at 11 bases. The CDR3 contains 19 residues. CDR1 and CDR2 (germline): SGHRS, YFSETQ. V was pared by 4 bases and J by 0 bases, with 9 bases of the junction left unmatched. The CDR3 DNA is TGCGCCAGCAGCCCAGGGGACAGGGGGGCCCTCTCTGGGGCCAACGTCCTGACTTTC. Protein: CASSPGDRGALSGANVLTF.

This clonotype has a count of ten or more. The rearrangement links TRBV7-9 to TRBJ2-7; 8 bases map to TRBD1. The germline gives CDR1 SEHNR, CDR2 FQNEAQ (reference sequence). J gave up 6 bases and V 2 bases, and 6 bases lay outside the gene matches. This CDR3 region has 14 residues. CDR3: CASSLLQGVGEQYF. In DNA, the CDR3 is TGTGCCAGCAGCTTATTACAGGGGGTGGGCGAGCAGTACTTC.

This clonotype has more than one count but fewer than ten. V gene TRBV30 combines with J gene TRBJ2-4, with no clear D. Germline V gene data show CDR1 as GTSNPN and CDR2 as SVGIG (reference sequence). Trimming left V 2 bases short and J 8 bases short, with 13 bases between. This CDR3 is built from 13 residues. CDR3: CAWSPAPGHIQYF. CDR3 bases: TGTGCCTGGAGTCCCGCGCCGGGTCACATTCAGTACTTC.

There are many counts of this clonotype. The chain carries TRBV30 and TRBJ2-4, with D tentatively TRBD2 (6 bases). The CDR3 is 12 residues long. The germline V and J ends were trimmed by 3 bases and 9 bases, with 12 bases remaining between them. CDR1 and CDR2 (germline): GTSNPN, SVGIG (reference sequence). The CDR3 loop is CAWRGGRGIQYF. The CDR3 bases are TGTGCCTGGAGGGGGGGACGAGGCATTCAGTACTTC. Full variable domain (outside the CDR3, taken from reference TRBV30 and TRBJ2-4): SQTIHQWPATLVQPVGSPLSLECTVEGTSNPNLYWYRQAAGRGLQLLFYSVGIGQISSEVPQNLSASRPQDRQFILSSKKLLLSDSGFYLCAWRGGRGIQYFGAGTRLSVL.

This clonotype was seen only a few times. This clone may be a read error of a much larger clone one base away. The chain couples TRBV7-2 to TRBJ1-5; D perhaps matches TRBD1 (6 bases). V lost 1 base, J lost 4 bases, and 8 bases lay in between. Per germline, CDR1 SGHTA and CDR2 FQGNSA. The CDR3 contains 14 residues. As DNA, the CDR3 is TGTGCCAGCAGCTTAGAGGGGGAAAATCAGCCCCAGCATTTT. Its protein product is CASSLEGENQPQHF.

There are many counts of this clonotype. The V gene is TRBV27, the J gene TRBJ1-1, with 9 positions matching TRBD1. Germline CDR1 and CDR2: MNHEY and SMNVEV (reference sequence). Trimming took 0 bases from V and 5 from J; bases not matched to a gene: 16. This CDR3 comprises 19 residues. The CDR3 bases are TGTGCCAGCAGTTTATCGGAGTCCCGGGACAGGGCCCGAGGTACTGAAGCTTTCTTT. It encodes CASSLSESRDRARGTEAFF.

This chain joins TRBV9 and TRBJ1-3, with 7 bases fitting TRBD1. Looked up from germline, CDR1 is SGDLS and CDR2 is YYNGEE. The CDR3 runs to 18 residues. V lost 3 bases to trimming and J lost 0 bases; unmatched junction nucleotides: 12. As DNA, the CDR3 is TGTGCCAGCAGCGCCACCCGACAGGGAAAAAGCTCTGGAAACACCATATATTTT. Amino acids: CASSATRQGKSSGNTIYF. Full variable domain (missing parts from reference TRBV9 and TRBJ1-3): DSGVTQTPKHLITATGQRVTLRCSPRSGDLSVYWYQQSLDQGLQFLIQYYNGEERAKGNILERFSAQQFPDLHSELNLSSLELGDSALYFCASSATRQGKSSGNTIYFGEGSWLTVV.

This clonotype was counted ten times or more. The J gene is TRBJ2-5, the V gene TRBV6-1; 10 bases are shared with TRBD2. V dropped 5 bases and J dropped 7; count of bases not matched to a gene: 7. The germline gives CDR1 MNHNS, CDR2 SASEGT. The CDR3 loop spans 14 amino acids. The CDR3 DNA is TGTGCCAGCAGTAAACTAGCGGGATACGGGACCCAGTACTTC. It specifies CASSKLAGYGTQYF.

This clonotype was detected a few times. The V and J genes are TRBV5-1 and TRBJ1-1; TRBD1 matches at 7 bases. The CDR3 has 14 amino acids. After removal of 2 bases from V and 3 bases from J, the junction contained 4 bases not matched to a gene. The germline CDR1 and CDR2 sequences are SGHRS and YFSETQ. The CDR3 DNA reads TGCGCCAGCAGCTTTCGACAGGGCGACACTGAAGCTTTCTTT. Amino acids: CASSFRQGDTEAFF.

This chain connects TRBV30 to TRBJ2-3; D gene unclear. Between the trimmed V and J ends, which lost 3 bases and 2 bases, there was a span of 9 bases. The CDR3 length is 13 residues. Looked up from germline, CDR1 is GTSNPN and CDR2 is SVGIG (reference sequence). The CDR3 coding sequence is TGTGCCTGGAGGAAGGCCAACACAGATACGCAGTATTTT. Its translation is CAWRKANTDTQYF.

This clonotype was seen only a few times. The junction differs from germline at one of its ends, possibly a read error. The V call is TRBV6-2 or TRBV6-3, the J call TRBJ1-2, with D possibly TRBD1 on 5 matching bases. This CDR3 contains 14 residues. Germline CDR1 reads MNHEY; CDR2 reads SVGEGT. The CDR3, as DNA: TGTGCCGGCAGTTACCAGGACACCTACTATGGCTACACCTTC. Protein product: CAGSYQDTYYGYTF.

In its sample, this clonotype was seen many times. The rearrangement links TRBV12-3 or TRBV12-4 to TRBJ2-2; TRBD2 matches 7 bases. V was clipped by 3 bases and J by 8 bases; unmatched bases: 12. The length of the CDR3 is 16 residues. CDR3 loop: CASSLHRGGGRGELFF. In nucleotides, the CDR3 is TGTGCCAGCAGTTTGCATCGCGGGGGAGGCAGAGGGGAGCTGTTTTTT.

At least ten counts were recorded for this clonotype. CDR3 bases: TGTGCCATCAGTGAGGGGGGGGGCACTGAAGCTTTCTTT. It codes for CAISEGGGTEAFF. The chain has TRBV10-3 and TRBJ1-1; tentatively, D is TRBD1 (5 bases). Trimming pared 2 bases from V and 4 bases from J, leaving 8 bases between. Germline-derived CDR1 and CDR2 are ENHRY and SYGVKD. The CDR3 extends over 13 amino acids.

This clonotype was seen many times. The chain couples TRBV15 to TRBJ2-7; 12 nucleotides line up with TRBD2. Germline CDR1 reads LNHNV; CDR2 reads YYDKDF (reference sequence). CDR3 size: 14 residues. V was pared by 5 bases and J by 4 bases, with 3 bases of the junction left unmatched. The CDR3 DNA reads TGTGCCACCAGCCGGGGGACTAGCGGGTACGAGCAGTACTTC. Translated: CATSRGTSGYEQYF.

The chain joins TRBV6-2 or TRBV6-3 to TRBJ2-5, with 8 bases fitting TRBD2. The CDR3 runs to 15 residues. The junction had 5 bases not matched to a gene; V was cut back by 0 bases and J by 5 bases. The V gene's germline CDR1 is MNHEY and CDR2 SVGEGT. CDR3 in DNA: TGTGCCAGCAGTTACTCTTGGGAGCGGGGGGAGACCCAGTACTTC. Translated, it gives CASSYSWERGETQYF.

This clonotype showed up just a few times. The chain has TRBV5-1 and TRBJ1-6; D gene uncertain. CDR3 length equals 15 residues. Germline CDR1 is SGHRS and CDR2 is YFSETQ. Trimming took 1 base from V and 7 from J, leaving 12 bases between them. For the CDR3, the DNA is TGCGCCAGCAGCTTGCTCCAGGATAGGAATTCACCCCTCCACTTT. This gives the protein CASSLLQDRNSPLHF.

This clonotype was observed many times. V is TRBV7-8 and J is TRBJ2-1, with D perhaps TRBD1 (6 bases). The CDR3 contains 13 residues. Looked up from germline, CDR1 is SGHVS and CDR2 is FQNEAQ. Trimming pared 2 bases from V and 7 bases from J, leaving 9 bases between. This CDR3 is CASSLWGTNEQFF. The CDR3 region has the DNA TGTGCCAGCAGCTTATGGGGGACAAATGAGCAGTTCTTC.

In this sample, this clonotype turned up many times. The J gene is TRBJ2-7, the V gene TRBV6-2 or TRBV6-3, with 7 bases identical to TRBD1. V gave up 2 bases and J gave up 3 bases; unmatched junction bases: 7. Germline lookup yields CDR1 MNHEY and CDR2 SVGEGT. The CDR3 is 15 amino acids. This CDR3 is CASSYPPGQYYEQYF. CDR3 coding DNA: TGTGCCAGCAGTTACCCACCGGGACAGTACTACGAGCAGTACTTC.

The sample holds a few counts of this clonotype. The chain recombines TRBV27 with TRBJ2-3; D possibly matches TRBD1 or TRBD2 (5 bases each). Germline V gives CDR1 MNHEY, CDR2 SMNVEV (reference sequence). V lost 2 bases, J lost 0 bases, and 12 bases lay in between. The CDR3 is 16 amino acids. The CDR3 sequence is CASSLRGERSTDTQYF. The CDR3 DNA reads as TGTGCCAGCAGTTTAAGGGGAGAGCGGAGCACAGATACGCAGTATTTT.

This clonotype was seen repeatedly, ten times or more. The genes are TRBV7-2 and TRBJ2-1; no definite D call. The V gene lost 3 bases and the J gene lost 4 bases, with 10 bases spanning the gap. CDR1 SGHTA and CDR2 FQGNSA come from the germline V gene. The CDR3 is 14 amino acids. CDR3 sequence: CASSFYQRYNEQFF. DNA for the CDR3: TGTGCCAGCAGCTTCTACCAGAGATACAATGAGCAGTTCTTC.